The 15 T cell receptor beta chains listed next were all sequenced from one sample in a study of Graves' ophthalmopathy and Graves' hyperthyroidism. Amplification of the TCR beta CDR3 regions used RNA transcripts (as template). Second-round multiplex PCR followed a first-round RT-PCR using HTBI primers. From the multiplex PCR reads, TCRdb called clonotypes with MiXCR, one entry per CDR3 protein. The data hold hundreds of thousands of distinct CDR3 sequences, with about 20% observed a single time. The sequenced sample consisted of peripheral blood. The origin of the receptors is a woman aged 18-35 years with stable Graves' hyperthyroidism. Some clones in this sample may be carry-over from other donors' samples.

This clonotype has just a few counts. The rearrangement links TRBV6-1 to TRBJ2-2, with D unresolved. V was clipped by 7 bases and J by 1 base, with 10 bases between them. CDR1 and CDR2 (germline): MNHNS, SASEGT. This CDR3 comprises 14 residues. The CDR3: CASTRRQNTGELFF. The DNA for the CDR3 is TGTGCCAGCACCAGAAGGCAGAACACCGGGGAGCTGTTTTTT.

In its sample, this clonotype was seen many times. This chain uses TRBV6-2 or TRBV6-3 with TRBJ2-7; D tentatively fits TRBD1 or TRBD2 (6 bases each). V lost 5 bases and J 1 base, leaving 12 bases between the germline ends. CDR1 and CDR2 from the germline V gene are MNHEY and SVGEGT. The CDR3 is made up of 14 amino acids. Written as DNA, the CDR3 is TGTGCCAGCAGTCCCCGGGGGCTTTCCTACGAGCAGTACTTC. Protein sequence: CASSPRGLSYEQYF.

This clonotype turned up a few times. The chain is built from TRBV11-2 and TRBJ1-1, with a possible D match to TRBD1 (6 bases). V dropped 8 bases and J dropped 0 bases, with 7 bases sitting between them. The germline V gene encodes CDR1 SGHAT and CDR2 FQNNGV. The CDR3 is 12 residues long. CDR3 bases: TGTGCCAGCGACAGGATGAACACTGAAGCTTTCTTT. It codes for CASDRMNTEAFF.

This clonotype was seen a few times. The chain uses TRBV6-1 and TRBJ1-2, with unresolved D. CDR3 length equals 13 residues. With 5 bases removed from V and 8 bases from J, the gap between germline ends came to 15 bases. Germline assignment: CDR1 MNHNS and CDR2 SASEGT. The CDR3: CASSPREWQGYTF. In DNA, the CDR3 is TGTGCCAGCAGTCCCCGGGAGTGGCAGGGCTACACCTTC.

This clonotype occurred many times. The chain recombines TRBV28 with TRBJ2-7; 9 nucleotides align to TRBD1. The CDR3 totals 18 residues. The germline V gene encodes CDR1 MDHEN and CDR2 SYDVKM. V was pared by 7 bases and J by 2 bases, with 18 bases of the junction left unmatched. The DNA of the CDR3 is TGTGCCAGCACCCCTTTGTTACAGGGGGCGGGAAAAACCTACGAGCAGTACTTC. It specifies CASTPLLQGAGKTYEQYF.

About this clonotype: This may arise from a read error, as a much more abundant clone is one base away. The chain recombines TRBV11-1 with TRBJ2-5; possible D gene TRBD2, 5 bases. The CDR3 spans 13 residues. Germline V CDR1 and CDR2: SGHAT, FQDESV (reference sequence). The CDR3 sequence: CTSSKREQETQYF. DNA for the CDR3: TGTACCAGCAGCAAGAGGGAACAAGAGACCCAGTACTTC.

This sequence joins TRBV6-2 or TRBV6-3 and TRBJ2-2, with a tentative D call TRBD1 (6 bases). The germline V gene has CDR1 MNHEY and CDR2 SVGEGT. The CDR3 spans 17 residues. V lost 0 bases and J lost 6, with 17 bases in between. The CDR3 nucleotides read TGTGCCAGCAGTTACTCGGGACACGGCCTTTTTTCCGGGGAGCTGTTTTTT. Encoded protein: CASSYSGHGLFSGELFF.

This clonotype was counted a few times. The CDR3 here is CASSQAQRPGNYGYTF. In DNA form, the CDR3 reads TGCGCCAGCAGCCAAGCCCAGAGACCGGGGAATTATGGCTACACCTTC. The chain combines TRBV4-1 with TRBJ1-2; D call uncertain. Germline V gene sequence: CDR1 MGHRA, CDR2 YSYEKL. V was cut by 1 base and J by 5 bases, with 17 bases left in between. The CDR3 has 16 amino acids.

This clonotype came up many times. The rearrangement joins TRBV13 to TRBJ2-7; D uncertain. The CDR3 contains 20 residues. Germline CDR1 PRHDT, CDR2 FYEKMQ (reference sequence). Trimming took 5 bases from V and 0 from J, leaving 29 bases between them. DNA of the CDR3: TGTGCCAGCAGCCTGACGGTGGGCTCAAAAGACGGAAGTAGCTCCTACGAGCAGTACTTC. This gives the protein CASSLTVGSKDGSSSYEQYF.

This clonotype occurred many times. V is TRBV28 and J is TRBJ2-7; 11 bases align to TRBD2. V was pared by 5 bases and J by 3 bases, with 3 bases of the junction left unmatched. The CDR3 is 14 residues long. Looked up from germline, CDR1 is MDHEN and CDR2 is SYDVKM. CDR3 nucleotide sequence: TGTGCCAGCAGTACTAGCGGGAGAGTCTACGAGCAGTACTTC. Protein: CASSTSGRVYEQYF.

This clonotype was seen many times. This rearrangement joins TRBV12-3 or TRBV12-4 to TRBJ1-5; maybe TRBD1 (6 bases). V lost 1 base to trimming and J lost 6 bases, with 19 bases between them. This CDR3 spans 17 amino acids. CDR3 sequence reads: CASSLGRRGGDGQPQHF. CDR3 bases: TGTGCCAGCAGTTTAGGTCGCAGGGGAGGGGATGGTCAGCCCCAGCATTTT.

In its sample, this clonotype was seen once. CDR3 nucleotide sequence: TGTGCCAGCAGGACAGGGGGGAGGAACACTGAAGCTTTCTTT. Translating it yields CASRTGGRNTEAFF. The chain couples TRBV28 to TRBJ1-1, with 9 bases identical to TRBD1. Germline CDR1 and CDR2: MDHEN and SYDVKM. The CDR3 consists of 14 residues. The V and J ends lost 6 bases and 1 base, in that order; junction bases with no gene match: 3.

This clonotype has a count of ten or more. The CDR3 region is CASSGQGHSPEAFF. The CDR3 coding sequence is TGTGCCAGCAGTGGCCAGGGGCATTCCCCTGAAGCTTTCTTT. The rearrangement joins TRBV2 to TRBJ1-1, with D possibly TRBD1 on 6 matching bases. CDR3 size: 14 residues. V was cut by 4 bases and J by 6 bases, with 15 bases left in between. Germline CDR1 SNHLY, CDR2 FYNNEI. Together with reference TRBV2 and TRBJ1-1, the CDR3 gives the full variable domain: EPEVTQTPSHQVTQMGQEVILRCVPISNHLYFYWYRQILGQKVEFLVSFYNNEISEKSEIFDDQFSVERPDGSNFTLKIRSTKLEDSAMYFCASSGQGHSPEAFFGQGTRLTVV.

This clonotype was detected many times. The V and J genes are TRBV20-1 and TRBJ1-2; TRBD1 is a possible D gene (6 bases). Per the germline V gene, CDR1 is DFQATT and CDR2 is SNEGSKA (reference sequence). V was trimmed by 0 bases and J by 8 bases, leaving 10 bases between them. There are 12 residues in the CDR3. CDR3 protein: CSARDRGGGYTF. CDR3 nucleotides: TGCAGTGCTAGAGACAGGGGCGGGGGCTACACCTTC.

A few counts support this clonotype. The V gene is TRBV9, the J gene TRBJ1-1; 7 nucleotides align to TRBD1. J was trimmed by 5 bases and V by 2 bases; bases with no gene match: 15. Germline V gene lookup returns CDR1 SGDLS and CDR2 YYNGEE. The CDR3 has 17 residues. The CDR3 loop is CASSVAGTATPETEAFF. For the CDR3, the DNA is TGTGCCAGCAGCGTTGCCGGGACAGCGACACCTGAGACTGAAGCTTTCTTT.